This record covers a single T cell receptor beta chain. The specificity of this receptor is unknown. No base quality values were provided; no much bigger clone lies one nucleotide off. CDR1 and CDR2 were assigned from the germline V gene as MDHEN and SYDVKM. The CDR3 sequence holds 13 residues, the cysteine and phenylalanine included. Just the 39-base CDR3 DNA is kept, in frame starting at base 1. Trimming removed 3 bases from V and 2 bases from J, leaving 7 bases between the germline ends. The data were taken from a study of shared clonotypes between healthy human individuals (dated by TCRdb to about 2020). Regarding the study in general: Three men and two women, aged 18 to 49 years, made up the cohort. Per donor, three plates each were used for CD4 naive and CD4 memory, two for CD8 naive, and one for CD8 memory. Between about 0.9 and 10 billion PBMCs per donor were obtained by leukapheresis. Libraries were prepared and TCR repertoires were sequenced by different laboratories using diverse techniques, in order to increase sequencing depth and limit assay-specific biases. To estimate repertoire size and how much clonotypes are shared between individuals, the study performed deep sequencing of blood TCR repertoires from roughly five healthy adults. The full study reports these points: Even with the large sequencing depth, rarefaction of the sorted-subset datasets indicated that sequencing was incomplete. Across a few donors, roughly 5.4% of naive CD4, approximately 3.6% of naive CD8, approximately 2.5% of memory CD4, and over 0.35% of memory CD8 clonotypes were shared. Higher generation probabilities were observed for clonotypes shared by all four sorted-subset donors than for non-shared clonotypes. Pairwise subsampling indicated that sequencing depth was expected to affect the degree of clonotype sharing among donors. Sampling was limited to blood, and TCR repertoires in tissue likely differ from TCR repertoires in blood. The small number of donors limited the genetic and exposure-history diversity represented. Naive subsets generally had larger estimated clonotype richness than memory subsets did.

Using the deep immunoSEQ assay, TCR CDR3 regions were amplified from genomic DNA by multiplex PCR. For each cell subset, the extracted genomic DNA was distributed evenly across all wells of several immunoSEQ 96-well plates, and each plate served as one replicate. For sorted subsets, roughly 200 ng of genomic DNA, equivalent to around 29,000 T cell genomes, went into each replicate PCR. Purified libraries were quantified with a Qubit 3.0 fluorometer, sized on a Bioanalyzer 2100, and re-quantified with the KAPA Library Quantification kit. Every immunoSEQ 96-well plate was sequenced on a separate single-read 150-cycle Illumina NextSeq 550 flow cell. The original pipeline was this. The immunoSEQ output contained only junctional sequences without quality scores, so filtering could not match that applied to full-length reads. To assign V/J genes and CDR3, sequences were annotated against IMGT germline references using PyIR, a Python wrapper for IgBLAST v1.9. Reads were removed for weak V/J assignments (E-value above 1e-6), missing CDR3, stop codons, out-of-frame junctions, or ambiguous translated residues. A V3J clonotype was defined by an identical inferred V gene, J gene, and CDR3 amino acid sequence. Percentage overlap between repertoires was calculated by dividing the number of shared unique clonotypes by the size of the smaller repertoire. Three approaches were used to assess repertoire richness: RTK rarefaction, the Chao1 estimator, and Recon v2.1 estimates of unobserved clonotypes. OLGA was used to compute generation probabilities for all TCRbeta clonotypes that the gDNA method yielded from a handful of donors. TCRdb's version of the immuneACCESS table is confined to in-frame rearrangements and falls short of the full clone set. An unresolved V gene accounts for under half of the shortfall where checked; the remainder is of unknown origin. For V, J and clone size, that table is used; D and trimming come from the DNA. The sample table shows roughly 600,000 clones, and about 98% are seen once. 0.3% of the sample lies in the top ten.

CD8 naive samples were obtained by positive selection for CCR7 among CD45RO-negative cells, yielding a CD45RA+CCR7+ population from which TemRA cells were excluded. Donors were healthy HIV-negative adults with no recently reported acute infections or vaccinations. Every donor was a Caucasian adult living in Nashville, Tennessee, USA. Blood was obtained by leukapheresis, after which PBMCs were separated by Ficoll-Histopaque density gradient centrifugation and cryopreserved in liquid nitrogen vapor phase. Analytical flow cytometry was used to check the purity and quantity of every magnetically sorted T cell population. Genomic DNA was isolated from each sorted fraction and quantified by UV absorbance on a Nanodrop 2000c.

The TCR was taken from a man in his thirties or forties in good health. The sample consisted of naive CD8+ T cells sorted from blood. This specimen's cell subset or site label, per the study, means: CD45RA+CCR7+. The chain links TRBV28 with TRBJ1-2; a tentative D call is TRBD1 (5 bases match). The nucleotide sequence reads TGTGCCAGCAGTTTTGCAGGGAACTATGGCTACACCTTC. It is translated as CASSFAGNYGYTF.